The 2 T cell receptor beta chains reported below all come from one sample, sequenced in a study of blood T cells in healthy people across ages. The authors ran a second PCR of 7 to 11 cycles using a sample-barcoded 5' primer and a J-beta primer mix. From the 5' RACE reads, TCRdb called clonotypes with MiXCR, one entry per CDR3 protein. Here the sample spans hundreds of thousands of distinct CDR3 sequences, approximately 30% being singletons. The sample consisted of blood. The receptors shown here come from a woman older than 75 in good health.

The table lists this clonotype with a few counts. This chain's CDR3 is CASSVGAWQHSGNTIYF. The CDR3 region has the DNA TGTGCCAGCAGCGTGGGAGCATGGCAGCACTCTGGAAACACCATATATTTT. The chain carries TRBV9 and TRBJ1-3; D is undetermined. V lost 2 bases and J lost 0, with 15 bases in between. The CDR3 covers 17 residues. Germline V gene lookup returns CDR1 SGDLS and CDR2 YYNGEE.

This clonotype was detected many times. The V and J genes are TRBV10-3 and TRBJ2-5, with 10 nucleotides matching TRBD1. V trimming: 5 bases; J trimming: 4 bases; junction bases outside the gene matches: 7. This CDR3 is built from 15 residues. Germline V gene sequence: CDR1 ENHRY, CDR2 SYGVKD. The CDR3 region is CAISLSGTGAETQYF. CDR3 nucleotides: TGTGCCATCAGTCTATCCGGGACAGGGGCAGAGACCCAGTACTTC.